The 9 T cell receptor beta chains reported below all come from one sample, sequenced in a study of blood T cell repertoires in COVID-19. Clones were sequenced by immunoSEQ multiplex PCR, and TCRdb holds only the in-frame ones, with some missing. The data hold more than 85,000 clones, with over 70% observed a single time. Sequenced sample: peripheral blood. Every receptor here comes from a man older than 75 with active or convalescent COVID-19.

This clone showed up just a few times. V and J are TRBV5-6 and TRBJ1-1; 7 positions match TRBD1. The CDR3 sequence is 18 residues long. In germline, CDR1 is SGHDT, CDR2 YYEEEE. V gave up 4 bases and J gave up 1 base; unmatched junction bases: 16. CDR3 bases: TGTGCCAGCAGCCGAAGGGAAGGGGGCTTGGGTCGGAACACTGAAGCTTTCTTT. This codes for CASSRREGGLGRNTEAFF.

CDR3 amino acids: CASSYSRLISPQHF. The DNA of the CDR3 is TGTGCCAGCAGTTACTCGAGACTAATCAGCCCCCAGCATTTT. This rearrangement joins TRBV6-5 to TRBJ1-5; D is ambiguous. Trimming cost V 0 bases and J 10 bases, with 13 bases left between them. This CDR3 has 14 residues. The germline V gene has CDR1 MNHEY and CDR2 SVGAGI.

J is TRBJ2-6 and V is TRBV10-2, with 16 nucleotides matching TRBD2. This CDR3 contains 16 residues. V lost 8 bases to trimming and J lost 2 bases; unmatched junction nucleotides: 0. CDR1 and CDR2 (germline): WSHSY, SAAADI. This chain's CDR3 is CASGTSGGAGANVLTF. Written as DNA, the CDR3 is TGCGCCAGCGGGACTAGCGGGGGGGCTGGGGCCAACGTCCTGACTTTC.

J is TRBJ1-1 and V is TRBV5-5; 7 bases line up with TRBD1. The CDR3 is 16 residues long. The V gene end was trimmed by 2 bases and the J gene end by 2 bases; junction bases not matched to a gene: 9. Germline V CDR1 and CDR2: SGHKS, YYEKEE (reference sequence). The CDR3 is CASSFLQGWANTEAFF. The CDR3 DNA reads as TGTGCCAGCAGCTTTTTACAGGGGTGGGCTAACACTGAAGCTTTCTTT.

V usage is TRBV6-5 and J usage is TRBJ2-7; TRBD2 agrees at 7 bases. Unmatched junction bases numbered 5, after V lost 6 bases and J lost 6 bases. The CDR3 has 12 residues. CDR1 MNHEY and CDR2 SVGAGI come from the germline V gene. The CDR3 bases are TGTGCCAGCAGCCCCCGGGGGGTCGAGCAGTACTTC. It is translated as CASSPRGVEQYF.

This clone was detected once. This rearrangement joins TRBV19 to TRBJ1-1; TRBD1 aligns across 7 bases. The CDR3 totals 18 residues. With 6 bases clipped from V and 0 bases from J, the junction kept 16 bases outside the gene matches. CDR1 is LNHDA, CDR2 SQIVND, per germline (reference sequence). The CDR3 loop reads CASRIGQASSYMNTEAFF. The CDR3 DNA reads TGTGCCAGTAGAATTGGACAGGCCTCGTCCTATATGAACACTGAAGCTTTCTTT.

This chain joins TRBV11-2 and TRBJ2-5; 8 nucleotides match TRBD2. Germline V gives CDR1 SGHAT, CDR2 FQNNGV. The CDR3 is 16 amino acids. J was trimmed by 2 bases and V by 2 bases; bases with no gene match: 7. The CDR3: CASSLRAGLEQETQYF. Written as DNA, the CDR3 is TGTGCCAGCAGCTTAAGGGCGGGACTAGAGCAAGAGACCCAGTACTTC.

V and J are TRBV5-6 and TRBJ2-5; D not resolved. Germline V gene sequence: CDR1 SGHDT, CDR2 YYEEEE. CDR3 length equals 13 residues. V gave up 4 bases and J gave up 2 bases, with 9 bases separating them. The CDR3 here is CASSIDIQETQYF. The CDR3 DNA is TGTGCCAGCAGCATTGACATTCAAGAGACCCAGTACTTC.

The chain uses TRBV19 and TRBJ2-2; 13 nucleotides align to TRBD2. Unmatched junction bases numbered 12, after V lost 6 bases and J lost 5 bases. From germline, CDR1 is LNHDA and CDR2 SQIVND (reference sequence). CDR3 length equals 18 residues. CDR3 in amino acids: CASSSLGLAGEDTGELFF. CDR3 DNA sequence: TGTGCCAGTAGCTCACTAGGACTAGCGGGGGAGGATACCGGGGAGCTGTTTTTT.